The clone carrying this T cell receptor beta chain was seen at least ten times. The data derive from a study of T cells in Graves' hyperthyroidism and ophthalmopathy. RNA transcripts provided the source from which TCR beta CDR3 regions were amplified. The HTBI primer set served for first-round RT-PCR of the TCR CDR3. TCRdb re-derived calls from the multiplex PCR reads in MiXCR, one entry per CDR3 protein. Counted here are about 200,000 distinct CDR3 sequences, roughly 17% occurring once; the ten biggest clones make up more than 50%. CDR3 length equals 15 residues. Trimming took off 0 bases at V and 3 bases at J, with 10 bases between the two ends. Germline V gives CDR1 SGHVS, CDR2 FQNEAQ.

The rearrangement links TRBV7-8 to TRBJ2-3; the D gene is possibly TRBD1 (6 bases). The receptor comes from a woman in her forties or fifties with Graves' hyperthyroidism. The specimen was blood. CDR3 amino acids: CASSLAYRETDTQYF. Written as DNA, the CDR3 is TGTGCCAGCAGCTTAGCATACAGGGAAACAGATACGCAGTATTTT.